The next 12 T cell receptor beta chains were all read from a single sample in a study of human T cells and chemical hapten exposure (dated by TCRdb to the early 2020s). The library was made by RACE. The sample was run on a NextSeq 500. The public reads were run again by TCRdb, first through fastp at Q25 and then through MiXCR, and only productive beta chains were kept. A single entry per CDR3 protein holds the most common genes and DNA from its merged rows. The sample table lists some 78,000 distinct CDR3 sequences, about 8.6% of them with a count of one. Approximately 1.5% of the sample rests with the top ten. The time point label of this sample denotes: healthy volunteer bleed at 6 weeks. Total RNA was extracted from unfractionated whole blood collected in Tempus Blood RNA tubes. The source material was whole blood. The receptors were gathered from a male donor in good health. Some clones in this sample may be carry-over from other donors' samples.

This clonotype was observed a few times. The V and J genes are TRBV14 and TRBJ1-1; D ambiguous. CDR3 length equals 12 residues. The ends were cut back, 4 bases at V and 4 bases at J, with 7 bases in the middle. The germline V gene encodes CDR1 SGHDN and CDR2 FVKESK. The chain's CDR3 is CASSPQLTEAFF. CDR3 in DNA: TGTGCCAGCAGCCCCCAGCTCACTGAAGCTTTCTTT. Together with reference TRBV14 and TRBJ1-1, the CDR3 gives the full variable domain: EAGVTQFPSHSVIEKGQTVTLRCDPISGHDNLYWYRRVMGKEIKFLLHFVKESKQDESGMPNNRFLAERTGGTYSTLKVQPAELEDSGVYFCASSPQLTEAFFGQGTRLTVV.

This clonotype came up a few times. The chain combines TRBV20-1 with TRBJ1-6, with D possibly matching TRBD1 (5 bases). V was cut by 0 bases and J by 0 bases, with 15 bases left in between. The germline gives CDR1 DFQATT, CDR2 SNEGSKA (reference sequence). The CDR3 extends over 18 amino acids. CDR3 residues: CSARDYLGESSYNSPLHF. DNA of the CDR3: TGCAGTGCTAGAGATTACTTGGGGGAAAGCTCCTATAATTCACCCCTCCACTTT.

This chain connects TRBV20-1 to TRBJ2-2; D is undetermined. Trimming took 1 base from V and 4 from J, leaving 10 bases between them. Germline V CDR1 and CDR2: DFQATT, SNEGSKA (reference sequence). The length of the CDR3 is 14 residues. The CDR3 sequence: CSARARSVTGELFF. The CDR3 DNA reads as TGCAGTGCTAGAGCCAGATCGGTCACCGGGGAGCTGTTTTTT.

The chain employs TRBV13 and TRBJ1-1; 7 bases match TRBD1. The CDR3 consists of 16 residues. CDR1 is PRHDT and CDR2 is FYEKMQ in the germline V gene (reference sequence). V lost 0 bases to trimming and J lost 4 bases; unmatched junction nucleotides: 8. The DNA for the CDR3 is TGTGCCAGCAGCTTAGGCACAGGGGTCGGCGGCACTGAAGCTTTCTTT. Its protein product is CASSLGTGVGGTEAFF.

The chain employs TRBV6-6 and TRBJ2-1; TRBD2 matches at 10 bases. The V segment lost 0 bases and the J segment 4 bases; nucleotides outside the gene matches: 6. Germline loops: CDR1 MNHNY, CDR2 SVGAGI (reference sequence). The CDR3 extends over 17 amino acids. The CDR3 DNA follows: TGTGCCAGCAGTTACTCGGCTAGCGGGAGTTCTTACAATGAGCAGTTCTTC. Translating it yields CASSYSASGSSYNEQFF.

The chain combines TRBV6-5 with TRBJ1-6; D gene unclear. Germline values: CDR1 MNHEY, CDR2 SVGAGI. This CDR3 region has 12 residues. The ends were cut back, 7 bases at V and 7 bases at J, with 8 bases in the middle. CDR3 loop: CASTDGNSPLHF. The CDR3 DNA follows: TGTGCCAGCACAGATGGGAATTCACCCCTCCACTTT.

The chain has TRBV29-1 and TRBJ2-1; 9 bases are shared with TRBD1. Germline CDR1 and CDR2: SQVTM and ANQGSEA. This CDR3 is built from 13 residues. V lost 6 bases, J lost 8 bases, and 8 bases stayed unmatched. The CDR3 coding sequence is TGCAGCGTCCCCGGGACAGGGATGGATGAGCAGTTCTTC. The encoded protein is CSVPGTGMDEQFF.

In this sample, this clonotype turned up a few times. This chain links TRBV11-2 with TRBJ2-3, with 7 bases identical to TRBD2. The length of the CDR3 is 15 residues. Per germline, CDR1 SGHAT and CDR2 FQNNGV. J was trimmed by 3 bases and V by 5 bases; bases with no gene match: 8. CDR3 amino acids: CASSRSGDGTDTQYF. CDR3 DNA sequence: TGTGCCAGCAGCCGGAGCGGGGATGGGACAGATACGCAGTATTTT.

The chain links TRBV7-2 to TRBJ2-7; D not resolved. The germline gives CDR1 SGHTA, CDR2 FQGNSA. Trimming removed 5 bases at V and 0 bases at J, with 8 bases between. The CDR3 extends over 13 amino acids. The CDR3, as DNA: TGTGCCAGCAGCCCAGACTCCTCCTACGAGCAGTACTTC. Amino acid sequence: CASSPDSSYEQYF.

V and J are TRBV12-3 or TRBV12-4 and TRBJ1-4; D gene uncertain. Trimming stripped 3 bases from V and 13 bases from J, with 18 bases between. The CDR3 runs to 14 residues. The CDR3 is CASSFNRAGEGLFF. The CDR3 DNA reads as TGTGCCAGCAGTTTTAATCGGGCGGGCGAAGGACTGTTTTTT.

The chain has TRBV7-9 and TRBJ1-1; a weak D match, TRBD1 (6 bases). Trimming took 4 bases from V and 2 from J, leaving 14 bases between them. The CDR3 is 15 amino acids. The germline V gene has CDR1 SEHNR and CDR2 FQNEAQ (reference sequence). The chain's CDR3 is CASSSMEDSNTEAFF. CDR3 nucleotide sequence: TGTGCCAGCAGCTCTATGGAGGACAGCAACACTGAAGCTTTCTTT.

This clonotype has a handful of counts. The CDR3 loop is CSVEGLPGEQFF. The CDR3 DNA follows: TGCAGCGTTGAAGGTCTACCGGGCGAGCAGTTCTTC. The rearrangement joins TRBV29-1 to TRBJ2-1; no firm D call. The CDR3 is 12 residues long. CDR1 and CDR2 from the germline V gene are SQVTM and ANQGSEA. Trimming pared 1 base from V and 10 bases from J, leaving 11 bases between.